The rows below give T cell receptor beta chains drawn from one sample of a study of identical twins. TCRdb used MiXCR to reprocess the 5' RACE reads, holding one entry per CDR3 protein. Among fewer than 550,000 distinct CDR3 sequences listed, 13% to 15% were seen once. The data also belong to a second study, concerning yellow fever vaccine responses in identical twins.

Material: CD4+ T cells sorted from blood. The receptor source for this set is a woman aged 18-29 years in good health. CDR3s include the opening cysteine and the closing phenylalanine or tryptophan. A D gene is named only where the DNA matches it firmly. Some rows have no size entry. The others give once, few or many, or a class for an expanded clone.

CDR3 DNA	CDR3 protein	clone size	V gene	J gene	D gene
TGTGCCACCAGCAGAGCGGGGTACAATGAGCAGTTCTTC	CATSRAGYNEQFF	many	TRBV15	TRBJ2-1	NA
TGTGCCAGCAGCCCAAATCCCGGGGTCTACAATGAGCAGTTCTTC	CASSPNPGVYNEQFF	NA	TRBV7-2	TRBJ2-1	NA
TGTGCCATCAGTGAGCCGAACCTAGGAGGGACCCAGTACTTC	CAISEPNLGGTQYF	many	TRBV10-3	TRBJ2-5	NA
TGCGCCAGCAGCTTGGAGGACAGCTACAATGAGCAGTTCTTC	CASSLEDSYNEQFF	many	TRBV5-1	TRBJ2-1	NA
TGTGCCATCAGTGAGTCTAAGAACACAGATACGCAGTATTTT	CAISESKNTDTQYF	few	TRBV10-3	TRBJ2-3	NA
TGTGCCAGCAGTTTGGTAGGCAGAAGCAATCAGCCCCAGCATTTT	CASSLVGRSNQPQHF	NA	TRBV12-3/TRBV12-4	TRBJ1-5	NA
TGCGCCAGCAGCAGGGGGGGCCCCACAGATACGCAGTATTTT	CASSRGGPTDTQYF	few	TRBV5-1	TRBJ2-3	NA
TGCGCCAGCAGCCCGACTAGCGGGGCGCGCAATGAGCAGTTCTTC	CASSPTSGARNEQFF	NA	TRBV5-1	TRBJ2-1	TRBD2
TGTGCCAGCAGTTGCCCTGGGACGGCGGGTGAGGATACGCAGTATTTT	CASSCPGTAGEDTQYF	NA	TRBV12-3/TRBV12-4	TRBJ2-3	NA
TGTGCCATCAGTGAGTCGGTGTTAGCCGATGAGCAGTTCTTC	CAISESVLADEQFF	NA	TRBV10-3	TRBJ2-1	NA
TGTGCCAGCAGTGAGGGCAAAATGAGGGATACGCAGTATTTT	CASSEGKMRDTQYF	few	TRBV2	TRBJ2-3	NA
TGTGCCACCAGTAGGACCAGGACCGGGGAGCTGTTTTTT	CATSRTRTGELFF	NA	TRBV24-1	TRBJ2-2	NA
TGTGCCAGCAGCAGACATCAGGGCGGCTCCTACGAGCAGTACTTC	CASSRHQGGSYEQYF	NA	TRBV28	TRBJ2-7	NA
TGTGCCAGCAGCCAAGATCGGAGCGGGGGTCCCTCTTTCAATGAGCAGTTCTTC	CASSQDRSGGPSFNEQFF	few	TRBV4-2	TRBJ2-1	TRBD2
TGTGCCAGCAGTTTGGGGCGGGGGCCCTACAATGAGCAGTTCTTC	CASSLGRGPYNEQFF	many	TRBV27	TRBJ2-1	NA
TGTGCCAGCTCAGCCGTCTGGAGCTCCGGGGAGCTGTTTTTT	CASSAVWSSGELFF	NA	TRBV7-2	TRBJ2-2	NA
TGTGCCAGCAGCTTATTGGGCAAACCCCTCCACTTT	CASSLLGKPLHF	few	TRBV7-2	TRBJ1-6	NA
TGTGCCAGCCGCGACAGGACTAGCGGGAACACAGATACGCAGTATTTT	CASRDRTSGNTDTQYF	NA	TRBV19	TRBJ2-3	TRBD2
TGTGCCAGCAGCTTACTCGGTACCCCCGGGGAGCTGTTTTTT	CASSLLGTPGELFF	few	TRBV7-3	TRBJ2-2	NA
TGTGCCAGCAGTTTAACAGGCCTAGTAAACACCGGGGAGCTGTTTTTT	CASSLTGLVNTGELFF	NA	TRBV12-3/TRBV12-4	TRBJ2-2	NA
TGCAGCGTTCGCGAATCAAACTACGAGCAGTACTTC	CSVRESNYEQYF	few	TRBV29-1	TRBJ2-7	NA
TGCAGTGCTAGAGCTCCCCAGAAGAGGGGTAACGCCGGGGAGCTGTTTTTT	CSARAPQKRGNAGELFF	NA	TRBV20-1	TRBJ2-2	NA
TGCGCCAGCTCGACACCGGGACTAGCGGACAATGAGCAGTTCTTC	CASSTPGLADNEQFF	few	TRBV5-1	TRBJ2-1	TRBD2
TGCAGTGCTAGCCCACTAGCGGGGGGGGCAGATACGCAGTATTTT	CSASPLAGGADTQYF	many	TRBV20-1	TRBJ2-3	TRBD2
TGCGCCAGCAGCTTAAAGACAGGACGTTTGGCCACTGAAGCTTTCTTT	CASSLKTGRLATEAFF	NA	TRBV5-1	TRBJ1-1	NA
TGTGCCAGCAGTTATTCCCCCGCGGGAGGTCCTTTCTTC	CASSYSPAGGPFF	few	TRBV12-3/TRBV12-4	TRBJ2-1	TRBD2
TGTGCCAGCAGCCAAGAAGGAGAAGCCTACAATGAGCAGTTCTTC	CASSQEGEAYNEQFF	NA	TRBV3-1	TRBJ2-1	NA
TGCGCCAGCAGCTTCCAATCGGGAAACCAAGAGACCCAGTACTTC	CASSFQSGNQETQYF	few	TRBV5-1	TRBJ2-5	NA
TGTGCCAGCAGCGAGGGAATTACGGTCTATGGCTACACCTTC	CASSEGITVYGYTF	few	TRBV3-1	TRBJ1-2	NA
TGTGCCAGCAGATACAGAAACACTGAAGCTTTCTTT	CASRYRNTEAFF	few	TRBV27	TRBJ1-1	NA
TGTGCCAGTCAGGAGTACTACAATGAGCAGTTCTTC	CASQEYYNEQFF	few	TRBV6-1	TRBJ2-1	NA
TGTGCCAGCAGGGCACAGGGGGTAGGGGAAAAACTGTTTTTT	CASRAQGVGEKLFF	many	TRBV12-3/TRBV12-4	TRBJ1-4	TRBD1
TGCGCCAGCAGCCCGGGACAGCTTAATGAAAAACTGTTTTTT	CASSPGQLNEKLFF	many	TRBV5-1	TRBJ1-4	TRBD1
TGTGCCAGCAGCATCGGACAGGGGAGGGACACTGAAGCTTTCTTT	CASSIGQGRDTEAFF	NA	TRBV13	TRBJ1-1	TRBD1
TGTGCCAGCAGCCAACTCGGGAACAATGAGCAGTTCTTC	CASSQLGNNEQFF	many	TRBV3-1	TRBJ2-1	NA
TGTGCCAGCAGCCCCTGGAGGACAGCCAAATTCCAAGAGACCCAGTACTTC	CASSPWRTAKFQETQYF	few	TRBV6-1	TRBJ2-5	NA
TGTGCCAGCAGTCCAGCCGCGGGAACGGGAGAGACCCAGTACTTC	CASSPAAGTGETQYF	NA	TRBV27	TRBJ2-5	NA
TGCAGTGCTAGAGATCCAGGGCTAGCCGACACCGGGGAGCTGTTTTTT	CSARDPGLADTGELFF	NA	TRBV20-1	TRBJ2-2	NA
TGCAGTGCTGGGGGACTAGCGGGGGGTCACTACAATGAGCAGTTCTTC	CSAGGLAGGHYNEQFF	NA	TRBV20-1	TRBJ2-1	TRBD2
TGTGCCAGCAGTAAGCCTCCGGGACTGGGAGGCTCCTACAATGAGCAGTTCTTC	CASSKPPGLGGSYNEQFF	few	TRBV27	TRBJ2-1	NA
TGTGCCAGCTCACCGAGACTAGGGGACAGCGAAGAGACCCAGTACTTC	CASSPRLGDSEETQYF	NA	TRBV18	TRBJ2-5	NA
TGCGCCAGCAGCTTGGACCTCCGACAGGGGCTTCGCGATGAGCAGTTCTTC	CASSLDLRQGLRDEQFF	NA	TRBV5-1	TRBJ2-1	TRBD1
TGTGCCAGCAGCCATCCCGACAGGGAGGGTGATCAGCCCCAGCATTTT	CASSHPDREGDQPQHF	few	TRBV4-2	TRBJ1-5	TRBD1
TGTGCCAGTAGCAAACAGGGACTAGCGGGTAATGAGCAGTTCTTC	CASSKQGLAGNEQFF	NA	TRBV19	TRBJ2-1	TRBD2
TGTGCCAGCAGCTCCATAGCGGGAGGGCCCCATGAGCAGTTCTTC	CASSSIAGGPHEQFF	few	TRBV11-2	TRBJ2-1	TRBD2
TGTGCCAGCAGCTACCGGGATCTATCACCCCTCCACTTT	CASSYRDLSPLHF	NA	TRBV6-6	TRBJ1-6	NA
TGTGCCATCTCGGGACAGGGGTTCCCCACCGGGGAGCTGTTTTTT	CAISGQGFPTGELFF	NA	TRBV6-1	TRBJ2-2	TRBD1
TGTGCCAGTAGGACAGGGGCCCTGCTTGATGAAAAACTGTTTTTT	CASRTGALLDEKLFF	few	TRBV6-5	TRBJ1-4	TRBD1
TGCGCCAGCAGCGGGGGACTTTCGTACCAAGAGACCCAGTACTTC	CASSGGLSYQETQYF	few	TRBV5-1	TRBJ2-5	NA
TGTGCCAGCAGGAGTAGCGGGGGATACAATGAGCAGTTCTTC	CASRSSGGYNEQFF	few	TRBV3-1	TRBJ2-1	TRBD2
TGTGCCAGCAGCATGTCGAGCTCCTACGAGCAGTACTTC	CASSMSSSYEQYF	few	TRBV6-1	TRBJ2-7	NA
TGCAGCGTATCATCAGATACGCAGTATTTT	CSVSSDTQYF	NA	TRBV29-1	TRBJ2-3	NA
TGTGCCAGCAGTAAGGGACAGGGGGCTGACGAGCAGTACTTC	CASSKGQGADEQYF	NA	TRBV2	TRBJ2-7	TRBD1
TGCGCCAGCAGCTTGGGGGCAGACACTGAAGCTTTCTTT	CASSLGADTEAFF	few	TRBV5-1	TRBJ1-1	NA
TGTGCCAGCAGTTTCTTGAATGAAGCTTTCTTT	CASSFLNEAFF	few	TRBV28	TRBJ1-1	NA
TGTGCCACCAGTGCTTCCGGGACAGGGGACCACGAGCAGTACTTC	CATSASGTGDHEQYF	once	TRBV24-1	TRBJ2-7	TRBD1
TGCAGCGTAGGGACTAATATGGATGAGCAGTTCTTC	CSVGTNMDEQFF	few	TRBV29-1	TRBJ2-1	TRBD2